These 26 T cell receptor beta chains came from one sample sequenced in a study of shared clonotypes between healthy human individuals. Assay: immunoSEQ multiplex PCR; the TCRdb copy retains only in-frame clones and omits some. Of about 590,000 clones in the sample, around 95% are singletons; the top ten hold around 0.097%. Cells designated naive CD8 were CD45RO-negative and were positively selected for CCR7, with terminally differentiated effector memory CD45RA+ cells excluded. The sequencing input was naive CD8+ T cells sorted from blood. These TCRs come from a woman aged 25 to 39 in good health.

V is TRBV28 and J is TRBJ2-1; D possibly matches TRBD1 or TRBD2 (6 bases each). The CDR3 sequence is 14 residues long. From germline, CDR1 is MDHEN and CDR2 SYDVKM. Trimming removed 11 bases at V and 4 bases at J, with 18 bases between. CDR3 in DNA: TGTGCCCCCGGGGGCCCCCGAGGGTACAATGAGCAGTTCTTC. It is translated as CAPGGPRGYNEQFF.

This clone was observed once. The chain couples TRBV5-1 to TRBJ2-1; 8 nucleotides agree with TRBD2. V gave up 2 bases and J gave up 2 bases; unmatched junction bases: 9. The CDR3 contains 17 residues. Looked up from germline, CDR1 is SGHRS and CDR2 is YFSETQ. The CDR3 spells CASSLNQLAATYNEQFF. In nucleotides, the CDR3 is TGCGCCAGCAGCTTAAACCAACTAGCGGCGACCTACAATGAGCAGTTCTTC. The full variable domain, rest sourced from reference TRBV5-1 and TRBJ2-1, is KAGVTQTPRYLIKTRGQQVTLSCSPISGHRSVSWYQQTPGQGLQFLFEYFSETQRNKGNFPGRFSGRQFSNSRSEMNVSTLELGDSALYLCASSLNQLAATYNEQFFGPGTRLTVL.

The V call is TRBV6-5, the J call TRBJ1-5; D is uncertain. V was clipped by 0 bases and J by 7 bases, with 13 bases between them. The CDR3 has 15 amino acids. The germline V gene has CDR1 MNHEY and CDR2 SVGAGI. The CDR3 spells CASSYSSGYQQPQHF. The CDR3 DNA follows: TGTGCCAGCAGTTACTCTTCGGGTTATCAACAGCCCCAGCATTTT.

The J gene is TRBJ2-1, the V gene TRBV6-1; the D gene is possibly TRBD2 (6 bases). The CDR3 sequence is 15 residues long. Trimming took 2 bases from V and 4 from J, leaving 12 bases between them. Germline V gives CDR1 MNHNS, CDR2 SASEGT. The CDR3 spells CASSELANQYNEQFF. CDR3 nucleotide sequence: TGTGCCAGCAGTGAACTAGCGAACCAATACAATGAGCAGTTCTTC.

This CDR3 reads CASSWDVEETQYF. Here the CDR3 DNA reads TGTGCCAGTAGTTGGGACGTTGAAGAGACCCAGTACTTC. The chain links TRBV19 to TRBJ2-5; D possibly matches TRBD1 or TRBD2 (5 bases each). This CDR3 comprises 13 residues. Germline CDR1 LNHDA, CDR2 SQIVND (reference sequence). V lost 5 bases and J lost 3, with 10 bases in between.

This clone occurred once. The rearrangement uses TRBV5-1 and TRBJ1-1; D not resolved. Between the trimmed V and J ends, which lost 4 bases and 0 bases, there was a span of 7 bases. This CDR3 spans 13 amino acids. Germline V CDR1 and CDR2: SGHRS, YFSETQ. Here the CDR3 DNA reads TGCGCCAGCAGCGAAAGGATGAACACTGAAGCTTTCTTT. Translation gives CASSERMNTEAFF.

Concerning this clone: Other DNA sequences in this sample translate to the same CDR3. V usage is TRBV27 and J usage is TRBJ2-1, with a weak D call TRBD2 (5 bases). V lost 4 bases to trimming and J lost 0 bases, with 10 bases between them. Germline values: CDR1 MNHEY, CDR2 SMNVEV (reference sequence). The CDR3 length is 15 residues. The CDR3 region has the DNA TGTGCCAGCAGTTCCGGCGGGTCCTCCTACAATGAGCAGTTCTTC. Translation: CASSSGGSSYNEQFF.

This clone was seen only once. This chain links TRBV9 with TRBJ1-2; D gene unclear. V was shortened by 0 bases and J by 4 bases, with 10 bases between the two germline ends. Germline V gene data show CDR1 as SGDLS and CDR2 as YYNGEE. The CDR3 spans 14 residues. The CDR3 coding sequence is TGTGCCAGCAGCGTAGGGAACCCTTCCTATGGCTACACCTTC. Translated: CASSVGNPSYGYTF.

The V call is TRBV2, the J call TRBJ2-5; D may correspond to TRBD1 or TRBD2 (5 bases each). From germline, CDR1 is SNHLY and CDR2 FYNNEI. Deletions cut 3 bases from V and 5 bases from J, with 16 bases between. The CDR3 has 15 amino acids. As DNA, the CDR3 is TGTGCCAGCAGTGATGTAGGGACGGTGCGGGAGACCCAGTACTTC. It is translated as CASSDVGTVRETQYF.

V is TRBV21-1 and J is TRBJ1-2. TRBV21-1 is noted as a pseudogene. The CDR3 totals 11 residues. DNA for the CDR3: TGTGCCAGCCGCGTACTTGGAGGCTACACCTTC. Protein: CASRVLGGYTF.

The chain is built from TRBV7-9 and TRBJ1-1; 8 bases match TRBD1. Germline CDR1 SEHNR, CDR2 FQNEAQ (reference sequence). CDR3 length equals 15 residues. V dropped 5 bases and J dropped 5; count of bases not matched to a gene: 10. The CDR3 nucleotides read TGTGCCAGCAGCCAAAATCAGGGGGCTAGTACTGAAGCTTTCTTT. Encoded protein: CASSQNQGASTEAFF.

The J gene is TRBJ2-7, the V gene TRBV5-6; D is unresolved. CDR3 length: 13 residues. Germline assignment: CDR1 SGHDT and CDR2 YYEEEE. Between the trimmed V and J ends, which lost 0 bases and 1 base, there was a span of 5 bases. The CDR3 loop is CASSLGRSYEQYF. The DNA for the CDR3 is TGTGCCAGCAGCTTGGGTCGGTCCTACGAGCAGTACTTC. Looking up the rest from reference TRBV5-6 and TRBJ2-7 gives the full variable domain: DAGVTQSPTHLIKTRGQQVTLRCSPKSGHDTVSWYQQALGQGPQFIFQYYEEEERQRGNFPDRFSGHQFPNYSSELNVNALLLGDSALYLCASSLGRSYEQYFGPGTRLTVT.

V and J are TRBV9 and TRBJ2-3; D gene ambiguous. The V gene lost 4 bases and the J gene lost 0 bases, with 6 bases spanning the gap. CDR1 and CDR2 (germline): SGDLS, YYNGEE. The CDR3 consists of 13 residues. CDR3 residues: CASSPHSTDTQYF. CDR3 nucleotides: TGTGCCAGCAGCCCGCATAGCACAGATACGCAGTATTTT.

The chain recombines TRBV21-1 with TRBJ2-1. TRBV21-1 is a pseudogene locus. The CDR3 length is 16 residues. The chain's CDR3 is CASSNERNSSYNEQFF. In DNA, the CDR3 is TGTGCCAGCAGCAACGAGCGCAACAGCTCCTACAATGAGCAGTTCTTC.

V usage is TRBV2 and J usage is TRBJ2-7; D gene uncertain. The V end lost 1 base, the J end lost 0 bases, and 4 bases lay between the germline ends. In germline, CDR1 is SNHLY, CDR2 FYNNEI. This CDR3 comprises 13 residues. The CDR3 reads CASSEGISYEQYF. Written as DNA, the CDR3 is TGTGCCAGCAGTGAAGGGATCTCCTACGAGCAGTACTTC.

This chain uses TRBV15 with TRBJ2-7, with D possibly TRBD1 on 7 matching bases. V lost 5 bases and J lost 3, with 17 bases in between. The length of the CDR3 is 15 residues. From germline, CDR1 is LNHNV and CDR2 YYDKDF (reference sequence). CDR3 protein: CATSPLRGDSYEQYF. The CDR3, as DNA: TGTGCCACCAGCCCGCTGAGGGGGGACAGCTACGAGCAGTACTTC.

V is TRBV9 and J is TRBJ1-4; 12 bases are a match to TRBD1. The germline V gene encodes CDR1 SGDLS and CDR2 YYNGEE. The CDR3 consists of 17 residues. Germline trimming cut 4 bases from V and 7 bases from J; bases unmatched to any gene: 11. The CDR3 here is CASSPGQGALLGEKLFF. The CDR3 nucleotides read TGTGCCAGCAGCCCGGGACAGGGGGCGCTTTTGGGTGAAAAACTGTTTTTT.

The rearrangement joins TRBV9 to TRBJ2-5; TRBD1 agrees at 9 bases. The J call could be wrong; TRBJ2-7 is a better fit for the DNA end. Germline CDR1 is SGDLS and CDR2 is YYNGEE. This CDR3 has 15 residues. The CDR3 is CASSPEGTGSSEQYF. CDR3 DNA: TGTGCCAGCAGCCCCGAGGGGACAGGGAGCAGCGAGCAGTACTTC.

In this sample, this clone turned up once. CDR3 loop: CASSLTGDNEQFF. The CDR3 region has the DNA TGTGCCAGCAGTCTGACAGGGGACAATGAGCAGTTCTTC. The J gene is TRBJ2-1, the V gene TRBV27; TRBD1 matches at 8 bases. Trimming removed 5 bases from V and 5 bases from J; junction bases left unmatched: 2. This CDR3 comprises 13 residues. Germline assignment: CDR1 MNHEY and CDR2 SMNVEV (reference sequence).

CDR3 coding DNA: TGTGCCAGCAGTTTACTAGCGGACTACGAGCAGTACTTC. Its translation: CASSLLADYEQYF. V is TRBV27 and J is TRBJ2-7, with 7 bases identical to TRBD2. The V and J ends lost 2 bases and 3 bases, in that order; junction bases with no gene match: 1. Germline V CDR1 and CDR2: MNHEY, SMNVEV (reference sequence). This CDR3 is built from 13 residues.

The V and J genes are TRBV28 and TRBJ2-7; D is uncertain. In germline, CDR1 is MDHEN, CDR2 SYDVKM. This CDR3 spans 15 amino acids. Trimming removed 1 base at V and 3 bases at J, with 13 bases between. CDR3 sequence: CASSLLSVPHYEQYF. The DNA for the CDR3 is TGTGCCAGCAGTTTATTGTCAGTACCTCACTACGAGCAGTACTTC.

The V and J genes are TRBV28 and TRBJ2-7; possibly TRBD1 for D (6 bases). Germline lookup yields CDR1 MDHEN and CDR2 SYDVKM. The CDR3 has 14 amino acids. The V end lost 4 bases, the J end lost 3 bases, and 13 bases lay between the germline ends. The CDR3 spells CASSSTGTNYEQYF. The CDR3 region has the DNA TGTGCCAGCAGTTCTACCGGGACAAACTACGAGCAGTACTTC.

V gene TRBV28 combines with J gene TRBJ2-7; D is unresolved. Trimming stripped 5 bases from V and 0 bases from J, with 14 bases between. This CDR3 has 15 residues. Germline V lookup: CDR1 MDHEN, CDR2 SYDVKM. The CDR3 loop is CASSPQLGFSYEQYF. The CDR3 bases are TGTGCCAGCAGTCCGCAGCTGGGGTTCTCCTACGAGCAGTACTTC.

This clone has a single count. The chain couples TRBV11-2 to TRBJ1-3; 7 bases line up with TRBD1. The length of the CDR3 is 12 residues. The germline V gene encodes CDR1 SGHAT and CDR2 FQNNGV. V lost 3 bases, J lost 14 bases, and 7 bases stayed unmatched. This CDR3 is CASSFGTVPVYF. CDR3 in DNA: TGTGCCAGCAGCTTTGGGACAGTCCCTGTATATTTT.

In this sample, this clone turned up once. This chain uses TRBV11-2 with TRBJ2-5; D is unresolved. CDR1 SGHAT and CDR2 FQNNGV come from the germline V gene. V was clipped by 4 bases and J by 1 base, with 10 bases between them. This CDR3 spans 14 amino acids. This CDR3 is CASSWVTSQETQYF. The CDR3 bases are TGTGCCAGCAGCTGGGTTACTTCCCAAGAGACCCAGTACTTC.

The count of this clone is one. V gene TRBV28 combines with J gene TRBJ2-7, with D unresolved. The germline CDR1 and CDR2 sequences are MDHEN and SYDVKM. The CDR3 length is 12 residues. V was cut by 3 bases and J by 6 bases, with 9 bases left in between. CDR3 in DNA: TGTGCCAGCAGTTTCCCCGACCCCGAGCAGTACTTC. Residues: CASSFPDPEQYF.